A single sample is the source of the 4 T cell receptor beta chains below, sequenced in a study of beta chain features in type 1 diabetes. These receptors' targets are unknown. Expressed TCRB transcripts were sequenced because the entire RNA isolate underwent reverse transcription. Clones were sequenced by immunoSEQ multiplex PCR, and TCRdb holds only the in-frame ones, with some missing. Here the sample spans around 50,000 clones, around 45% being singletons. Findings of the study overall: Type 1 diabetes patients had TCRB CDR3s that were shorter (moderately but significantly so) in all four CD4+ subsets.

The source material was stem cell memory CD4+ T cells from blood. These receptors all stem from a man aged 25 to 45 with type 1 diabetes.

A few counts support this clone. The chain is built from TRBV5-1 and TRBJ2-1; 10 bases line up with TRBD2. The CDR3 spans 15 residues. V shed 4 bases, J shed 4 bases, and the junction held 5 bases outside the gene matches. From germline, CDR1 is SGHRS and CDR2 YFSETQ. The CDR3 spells CASSTGLAAYNEQFF. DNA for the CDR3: TGCGCCAGCAGCACCGGACTAGCGGCTTACAATGAGCAGTTCTTC.

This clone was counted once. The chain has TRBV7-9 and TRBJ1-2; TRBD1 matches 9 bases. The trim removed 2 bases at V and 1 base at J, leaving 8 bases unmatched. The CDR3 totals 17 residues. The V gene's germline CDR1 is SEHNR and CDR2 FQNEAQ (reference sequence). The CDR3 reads CASSLWTGDGYNYGYTF. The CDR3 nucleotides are TGTGCCAGCAGCTTATGGACAGGGGATGGATATAACTATGGCTACACCTTC.

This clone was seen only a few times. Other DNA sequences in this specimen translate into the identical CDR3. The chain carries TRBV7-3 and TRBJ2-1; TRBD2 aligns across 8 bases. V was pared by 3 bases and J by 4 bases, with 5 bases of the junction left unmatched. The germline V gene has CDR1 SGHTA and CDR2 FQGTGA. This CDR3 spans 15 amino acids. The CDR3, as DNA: TGTGCCAGCAGCTTCGGACTAGCAGGGTACAATGAGCAGTTCTTC. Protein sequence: CASSFGLAGYNEQFF.

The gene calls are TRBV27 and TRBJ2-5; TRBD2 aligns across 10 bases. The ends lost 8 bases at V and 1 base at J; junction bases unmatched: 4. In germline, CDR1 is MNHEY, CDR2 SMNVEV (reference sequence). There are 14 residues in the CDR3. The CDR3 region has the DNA TGTGCCAGCCGGCGGACTAGCGGCCAAGAGACCCAGTACTTC. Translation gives CASRRTSGQETQYF.